This T cell receptor beta chain was recorded in a study of human T cells and chemical hapten exposure. Looking at the study overall: Alopecia areata, totalis and universalis patients, mostly female, were included. Findings and limits, study-wide: There was no change with DPC sensitization in TCRs above 1 in 1000 frequency.

Time point denoted: pre-sensitization, week 0. Treatment noted: therapeutic diphenylcyclopropenone sensitization with weekly scalp DPC. Participating donors were patients with alopecia, aged 18 to 70 years, considered appropriate candidates for DPC. During construction of the library, unique molecular identifiers were attached to individual cDNA molecules for quantitative, reproducible TCR counting. TCRdb analysed the RACE reads with MiXCR anew, one entry per CDR3 protein. Of some 200,000 distinct CDR3 sequences in the sample, approximately 29% were seen once. Between the trimmed V and J ends, which lost 0 bases and 9 bases, there was a span of 6 bases. The V gene's germline CDR1 is MNHEY and CDR2 SVGAGI. There are 12 residues in the CDR3. This clonotype has more than one count but fewer than ten. As yet, its antigen is unknown.

The receptor was isolated from a woman in her twenties or thirties with alopecia areata. Some clones in this sample may be carry-over from other donors' samples. V and J are TRBV6-5 and TRBJ2-1; a possible D gene is TRBD2 (6 bases). The source was whole blood, collected in connection with sensitization to the hapten diphenylcyclopropenone (DPC). The CDR3 spells CASSYSGGEQFF. The CDR3, as DNA: TGTGCCAGCAGTTACTCCGGGGGTGAGCAGTTCTTC.